One sample yielded the 7 T cell receptor beta chains listed below, sequenced in a study of cytomegalovirus exposure and HLA in healthy donors. PCR involved 60 Vbeta and 13 Jbeta primers. The data were produced by immunoSEQ multiplex PCR, yet TCRdb's version contains in-frame clones alone and is incomplete. The repertoire table contains over 100,000 clones. Source material: PBMCs. Every receptor here comes from a man between 18 and 35 years old in good health and CMV-seronegative.

The rearrangement links TRBV5-1 to TRBJ1-5; D remains ambiguous. The CDR3 has 17 residues. The germline V gene has CDR1 SGHRS and CDR2 YFSETQ. The V end was cut by 1 base, the J end by 0 bases, with 14 bases between. CDR3 in DNA: TGCGCCAGCAGCTTGTTCGCGGATGAACATAGCAATCAGCCCCAGCATTTT. Translated: CASSLFADEHSNQPQHF.

This chain uses TRBV7-2 with TRBJ2-7; D possibly corresponds to TRBD1 (5 bases). The CDR3 runs to 15 residues. CDR1 is SGHTA and CDR2 is FQGNSA in the germline V gene. V was shortened by 5 bases and J by 6 bases, with 20 bases between the two germline ends. The DNA for the CDR3 is TGTGCCAGCAGCCCAAGGGTGGGGCCTATTTTCGAGCAGTACTTC. It is translated as CASSPRVGPIFEQYF.

The chain has TRBV28 and TRBJ1-2; 10 bases match TRBD1. V shed 6 bases, J shed 3 bases, and the junction held 7 bases outside the gene matches. Germline V gene lookup returns CDR1 MDHEN and CDR2 SYDVKM. The CDR3 is 15 amino acids. CDR3 sequence: CASRMGQGIDYGYTF. The DNA of the CDR3 is TGTGCCAGCAGGATGGGACAGGGGATAGACTATGGCTACACCTTC.

The gene calls are TRBV7-2 and TRBJ1-6, with TRBD1 matching 7 bases. The CDR3 is made up of 17 amino acids. Germline assignment: CDR1 SGHTA and CDR2 FQGNSA. V gave up 1 base and J gave up 7 bases; unmatched junction bases: 10. The CDR3 loop reads CASSLGGRGGPNSPLHF. The CDR3 DNA is TGTGCCAGCAGCTTAGGTGGAAGAGGGGGCCCAAATTCACCCCTCCACTTT.

The rearrangement joins TRBV19 to TRBJ1-1, with TRBD1 matching 7 bases. Germline loops: CDR1 LNHDA, CDR2 SQIVND (reference sequence). This CDR3 contains 10 residues. The CDR3 reads CVRGRREAFF. DNA for the CDR3: TGTGTAAGGGGGCGGCGTGAAGCTTTCTTT.

The CDR3 spells CASSYSGTGDYGYTF. CDR3 in DNA: TGTGCCAGCAGCTACTCCGGGACAGGGGACTATGGCTACACCTTC. V gene TRBV7-2 combines with J gene TRBJ1-2, with 10 nucleotides matching TRBD1. Trimming at V came to 4 bases and at J to 3 bases, leaving 5 bases not matched to a gene. The CDR3 consists of 15 residues. Germline assignment: CDR1 SGHTA and CDR2 FQGNSA. The whole variable domain, remainder taken from reference TRBV7-2 and TRBJ1-2, is GAGVSQSPSNKVTEKGKDVELRCDPISGHTALYWYRQSLGQGLEFLIYFQGNSAPDKSGLPSDRFSAERTGGSVSTLTIQRTQQEDSAVYLCASSYSGTGDYGYTFGSGTRLTVV.

The chain combines TRBV7-9 with TRBJ2-7; D unclear. This CDR3 region has 13 residues. The germline V gene encodes CDR1 SEHNR and CDR2 FQNEAQ (reference sequence). V was cut by 4 bases and J by 0 bases, with 7 bases left in between. The CDR3 DNA reads as TGTGCCAGCAGCTCAGGATCCTCCTACGAGCAGTACTTC. As protein: CASSSGSSYEQYF.